This T cell receptor (beta chain) was profiled in a study of T cell responses to AZD1222 COVID-19 vaccine. Study results and caveats: Researchers report vaccine-associated CD4 TCRs spanning spike, with dominance at 160-218 and 743-854. The donors showed a predominance of white British ancestry and of females, with possible underestimation of clonal diversity. It was only five to seven AZD1222 recipients who were seropositive at baseline.

TCRdb's table, derived via immunoSEQ multiplex PCR, lists solely in-frame clones and lacks some. The table records about 110,000 clones, roughly 90% of them present only once. On this clone itself: Its cognate antigen is unknown.

The V end lost 4 bases, the J end lost 5 bases, and 12 bases lay between the germline ends. Germline V gives CDR1 SNHLY, CDR2 FYNNEI. CDR3 size: 13 residues. The chain links TRBV2 to TRBJ2-7; D is unclear. This TCR derives from an adult in good health. Sample: peripheral blood, taken on day 0 of AZD1222 vaccination. In DNA form, the CDR3 reads TGTGCCAGCAGTGCGCGGCAGGACCACGAGCAGTACTTC. This codes for CASSARQDHEQYF. Supplemented by reference TRBV2 and TRBJ2-7, the full variable domain reads EPEVTQTPSHQVTQMGQEVILRCVPISNHLYFYWYRQILGQKVEFLVSFYNNEISEKSEIFDDQFSVERPDGSNFTLKIRSTKLEDSAMYFCASSARQDHEQYFGPGTRLTVT.